What follows are 30 T cell receptor beta chains derived from one specimen sequenced in a study of glioma-infiltrating T cells. Amplification of TCR alpha and beta CDR3 regions from RNA used iRepertoire nested multiplex PCR. TCRdb re-called the multiplex PCR reads through MiXCR, storing one row per CDR3 protein. Among roughly 120,000 distinct CDR3 sequences, 20% to 30% were seen once, and the ten largest hold approximately 35%. Material: glioma tissue, nonneoplastic brain tissue, or PBMCs (not recorded which). These receptors came from a human donor with low-grade glioma or glioblastoma, undergoing nonglioma brain surgery, or in good health (not recorded which).

This clonotype appeared once. At one end, the junction sequence differs from germline, possibly due to a read error. CDR3 region: CSVTRDSTMNTEDLF. CDR3 DNA: TGCAGCGTTACCCGGGACAGTACTATGAACACTGAAGATTTATTT. The chain links TRBV29-1 to TRBJ1-1, with 7 nucleotides matching TRBD1. CDR1 and CDR2 from the germline V gene are SQVTM and ANQGSEA. The CDR3 runs 15 residues.

Regarding this clonotype: Given a much more abundant clone one base away, this may be a read error. The chain has TRBV7-2 and TRBJ2-7; no clear D. The germline gives CDR1 SGHTA, CDR2 FQGNSA. Trimming removed 5 bases at V and 1 base at J, with 12 bases between. CDR3 length: 14 amino acids. In DNA, the CDR3 is TGTGCCAGCAGCCTTCTGGTAGGATCCTACGAGCAGTACTTC. As protein: CASSLLVGSYEQYF.

This clonotype has a single count. V is TRBV5-1 and J is TRBJ2-5; 8 bases map to TRBD2. This CDR3 has 15 amino acids. J was trimmed by 0 bases and V by 0 bases; bases with no gene match: 1. Per the germline V gene, CDR1 is SGHRS and CDR2 is YFSETQ. The CDR3 nucleotides are TGCGCCAGCAGCTTGGGCGGGGGGAACCAAGAGACCCAGTACTTC. Its protein is CASSLGGGNQETQYF.

A word on this clonotype: One end of the junction is discordant with germline, which a read error may explain. The V gene is TRBV7-3, the J gene TRBJ2-1, with D possibly being TRBD2 (6 bases). Looked up from germline, CDR1 is SGHTA and CDR2 is FQGTGA. This CDR3 contains 13 residues. CDR3 in amino acids: CASRAGKYNKQFF. The CDR3 coding sequence is TGTGCCAGCAGGGCGGGGAAATACAATAAGCAGTTCTTC.

This clonotype was seen at least ten times. This rearrangement joins TRBV20-1 to TRBJ2-1; D possibly uses TRBD1 or TRBD2 (5 bases each). The CDR3 consists of 13 residues. Germline V gene lookup returns CDR1 DFQATT and CDR2 SNEGSKA (reference sequence). CDR3 loop: CRGWGKGVNEQFF. The CDR3 coding sequence is TGCCGCGGGTGGGGGAAGGGAGTCAATGAGCAGTTCTTC.

This clonotype was seen a handful of times. The chain has TRBV7-9 and TRBJ2-3, with D possibly matching TRBD2 (5 bases). There are 15 residues in the CDR3. Germline V gene data show CDR1 as SEHNR and CDR2 as FQNEAQ (reference sequence). With 4 bases removed from V and 3 bases from J, the gap between germline ends came to 14 bases. As DNA, the CDR3 is TGTGCCAGCAGCTCGCCGGCCTCGGGGACAGATACGCAGTATTTT. Its protein is CASSSPASGTDTQYF.

This clonotype was found many times. The gene calls are TRBV27 and TRBJ1-1; weak D call: TRBD1 (5 bases). The CDR3 runs 14 residues. The V gene's germline CDR1 is MNHEY and CDR2 SMNVEV (reference sequence). V was trimmed by 2 bases and J by 0 bases, leaving 7 bases between them. In DNA form, the CDR3 reads TGTGCCAGCAGTTTACAGGGATTGAACACTGAAGCTTTCTTT. This encodes CASSLQGLNTEAFF.

The V gene is TRBV29-1, the J gene TRBJ2-7, with 10 bases matching TRBD2. After removal of 6 bases from V and 0 bases from J, the junction contained 11 bases not matched to a gene. Germline V gene lookup returns CDR1 SQVTM and CDR2 ANQGSEA. The CDR3 is 16 residues long. The CDR3 here is CSVIPGLARSSYEQYF. CDR3 nucleotides: TGCAGCGTCATCCCGGGACTAGCGCGTAGCTCCTACGAGCAGTACTTC.

Many counts were recorded for this clonotype. The gene calls are TRBV28 and TRBJ2-3, with D uncertain. The germline V gene has CDR1 MDHEN and CDR2 SYDVKM. V dropped 2 bases and J dropped 3 bases, with 12 bases sitting between them. There are 15 residues in the CDR3. The CDR3 DNA sequence: TGTGCCAGCAGTTTAAGGGCGCGGCTTACAGATACGCAGTATTTT. Protein sequence: CASSLRARLTDTQYF.

Many counts were recorded for this clonotype. The rearrangement uses TRBV7-6 and TRBJ2-3; D tentatively fits TRBD1 or TRBD2 (6 bases each). The CDR3 has 15 amino acids. CDR1 SGHVS and CDR2 FNYEAQ come from the germline V gene. V shed 5 bases and J shed 3 bases, with 15 bases lying between them. The CDR3 DNA follows: TGTGCCAGCAGCCCCGAGGGGGGCTTAACAGATACGCAGTATTTT. It encodes CASSPEGGLTDTQYF.

There are many counts of this clonotype. The chain is built from TRBV7-8 and TRBJ1-5; D perhaps matches TRBD1 (6 bases). The CDR3 runs 15 residues. Trimming stripped 5 bases from V and 4 bases from J, with 15 bases between. Per germline, CDR1 SGHVS and CDR2 FQNEAQ. The CDR3 loop is CASSRGQRENQPQHF. DNA for the CDR3: TGTGCCAGCAGCCGAGGACAGCGGGAGAATCAGCCCCAGCATTTT.

This clonotype came up many times. V is TRBV2 and J is TRBJ2-1; D is possibly TRBD2 (5 bases). The germline V gene encodes CDR1 SNHLY and CDR2 FYNNEI. Trimming cost V 6 bases and J 7 bases, with 10 bases left between them. There are 12 residues in the CDR3. The CDR3: CASRRLLNEQFF. For the CDR3, the DNA is TGTGCCAGCAGGAGACTACTGAATGAGCAGTTCTTC.

The sample holds many counts of this clonotype. The chain has TRBV5-4 and TRBJ1-3, with 7 nucleotides matching TRBD1. Germline V gene data show CDR1 as SGHNT and CDR2 as YYREEE (reference sequence). The V and J ends lost 1 base and 3 bases, in that order; junction bases with no gene match: 4. There are 15 residues in the CDR3. CDR3: CASSLKGAYGNTIYF. CDR3 coding DNA: TGTGCCAGCAGCTTGAAGGGGGCCTATGGAAACACCATATATTTT.

Written as DNA, the CDR3 is TGTGCCACCAGCAGAGCAGATACTAGCGGGCTTGAGGGCTACAACGAGCAGTACTTC. It codes for CATSRADTSGLEGYNEQYF. This chain uses TRBV15 with TRBJ2-7, with 9 bases aligning to TRBD2. There are 19 residues in the CDR3. The V segment lost 1 base and the J segment 5 bases; nucleotides outside the gene matches: 18. Looked up from germline, CDR1 is LNHNV and CDR2 is YYDKDF (reference sequence). The full variable domain, its missing parts supplied by reference TRBV15 and TRBJ2-7, is DAMVIQNPRYQVTQFGKPVTLSCSQTLNHNVMYWYQQKSSQAPKLLFHYYDKDFNNEADTPDNFQSRRPNTSFCFLDIRSPGLGDTAMYLCATSRADTSGLEGYNEQYFGPGTRLTVT.

This clonotype has at least ten counts. The junction shows a germline mismatch at one end, possibly a read error. This rearrangement joins TRBV2 to TRBJ1-5; tentatively, D is TRBD1 (5 bases). This CDR3 contains 14 residues. CDR1 SNHLY and CDR2 FYNNEI come from the germline V gene. The CDR3 DNA sequence: TGTGCCAGCAGTGCCGAGCAGGGCAAACAGCCCCAGCATTTT. Its translation: CASSAEQGKQPQHF. The whole variable domain, remainder taken from reference TRBV2 and TRBJ1-5, is EPEVTQTPSHQVTQMGQEVILRCVPISNHLYFYWYRQILGQKVEFLVSFYNNEISEKSEIFDDQFSVERPDGSNFTLKIRSTKLEDSAMYFCASSAEQGKQPQHFGDGTRLSIL.

For this clonotype: This may be a read error, as it is one base from a much larger clone. This likely comes from a read error, as the CDR3 has no conserved phenylalanine or tryptophan at its end. The chain has TRBV27 and TRBJ2-7; possible D gene TRBD1, 7 bases. CDR3 size: 16 residues. V was cut by 7 bases and J by 6 bases, with 25 bases left in between. CDR1 and CDR2 from the germline V gene are MNHEY and SMNVEV (reference sequence). The CDR3 nucleotides read TGTGCCAGCATCAAATATCAGGGGGGCAAAGGGGCCGAGCAGTACCTC. Translation: CASIKYQGGKGAEQYL.

At least ten counts were recorded for this clonotype. J is TRBJ2-5 and V is TRBV3-1; 7 positions agree with TRBD1. J lost 4 bases, V lost 3 bases, and 2 bases had no gene match. This CDR3 comprises 13 residues. Germline CDR1 and CDR2: LGHDT and YNNKEL (reference sequence). CDR3 sequence: CASSQNRGETQYF. The CDR3 region has the DNA TGTGCCAGCAGCCAGAACAGGGGAGAGACCCAGTACTTC.

The table lists this clonotype with many counts. This chain connects TRBV4-1 to TRBJ1-4; D may be TRBD1 (5 bases). The CDR3 spans 17 residues. The germline V gene encodes CDR1 MGHRA and CDR2 YSYEKL. V shed 1 base and J shed 7 bases, with 19 bases lying between them. As DNA, the CDR3 is TGCGCCAGCAGCCAAGTGCTCAGGGACGTAATCGGTGAAAAACTGTTTTTT. Encoded protein: CASSQVLRDVIGEKLFF.

As for this clonotype: A much bigger clone sits one base away, suggesting this may be a read error. The V gene is TRBV24-1, the J gene TRBJ1-1, with D maybe TRBD1 (6 bases). V lost 9 bases and J 5 bases, leaving 15 bases between the germline ends. The germline V gene encodes CDR1 KGHDR and CDR2 SFDVKD. The CDR3 has 13 residues. CDR3 nucleotides: TGTGCCACCGGTGGGGGGGGCGAGACTGAAGCTTTCTTT. This sequence encodes CATGGGGETEAFF.

The CDR3 reads CVSSGTGTASTDTQYF. The CDR3 DNA is TGTGTTAGCAGTGGGACAGGGACAGCTAGCACAGATACGCAGTATTTT. The chain recombines TRBV6-1 with TRBJ2-3, with TRBD1 identical over 9 bases. Germline values: CDR1 MNHNS, CDR2 SASEGT. This CDR3 has 16 amino acids.

The chain has TRBV6-9 and TRBJ2-3, with TRBD1 identical over 11 bases. The trim removed 4 bases at V and 11 bases at J, leaving 11 bases unmatched. CDR3 length equals 15 residues. Germline V gene data show CDR1 as MNHGY and CDR2 as SVAAGI. The CDR3 protein is CASSSSLGQGVRQYF. The CDR3 region has the DNA TGTGCCAGCAGTTCCTCCCTGGGACAGGGGGTAAGGCAGTATTTT.

V gene TRBV20-1 combines with J gene TRBJ2-7; 9 nucleotides agree with TRBD2. Germline CDR1 DFQATT, CDR2 SNEGSKA (reference sequence). This CDR3 spans 16 amino acids. CDR3 residues: CSRAGGVAFNNNEQYF. The CDR3 nucleotides read TGCAGCCGAGCGGGGGGAGTAGCGTTTAACAACAACGAGCAGTACTTC.

This clonotype was seen ten or more times. The chain combines TRBV7-2 with TRBJ1-5, with D unclear. The CDR3 runs 15 residues. Per germline, CDR1 SGHTA and CDR2 FQGNSA. Trimming took off 2 bases at V and 0 bases at J, with 8 bases between the two ends. The CDR3 DNA reads as TGTGCCAGCAGCTTAACAAGCCTTAGCAATCAGCCCCAGCATTTT. This codes for CASSLTSLSNQPQHF.

This clonotype was counted many times. This CDR3 is CAREDVADTQYF. CDR3 sequence (DNA): TGTGCCAGAGAGGACGTCGCAGATACGCAGTATTTT. The rearrangement links TRBV2 to TRBJ2-3; D unclear. This CDR3 contains 12 residues. CDR1 is SNHLY and CDR2 is FYNNEI in the germline V gene. Deletions cut 9 bases from V and 4 bases from J, with 11 bases between.

This clonotype has more than one count but fewer than ten. This chain connects TRBV4-2 to TRBJ2-5, with TRBD2 identical over 9 bases. The trim removed 0 bases at V and 2 bases at J, leaving 4 bases unmatched. The CDR3 is 16 residues long. Germline V gene sequence: CDR1 LGHNA, CDR2 YNFKEQ. The CDR3 nucleotides read TGTGCCAGCAGCCAAGAGGGACTAGCAGAACAAGAGACCCAGTACTTC. Translation: CASSQEGLAEQETQYF.

This clonotype occurred many times. The rearrangement joins TRBV20-1 to TRBJ2-5; tentatively, D is TRBD1 or TRBD2 (6 bases each). V was cut by 0 bases and J by 4 bases, with 27 bases left in between. Germline CDR1 and CDR2: DFQATT and SNEGSKA (reference sequence). The CDR3 contains 19 residues. CDR3 sequence: CSAREPRADRSWDSETQYF. DNA for the CDR3: TGCAGTGCTAGAGAGCCCCGTGCGGACAGATCATGGGACTCAGAGACCCAGTACTTC.

A word on this clonotype: A much larger clone lies one base from this, so it may be a read error. The rearrangement uses TRBV7-2 and TRBJ2-5; TRBD1 aligns across 8 bases. The CDR3 extends over 15 amino acids. Per the germline V gene, CDR1 is SGHTA and CDR2 is FQGNSA. CDR3 sequence: CASSSQGAYGETKYF. Here the CDR3 DNA reads TGTGCCAGCAGCTCGCAGGGGGCTTATGGAGAGACCAAGTACTTC. The full variable domain, completed using reference TRBV7-2 and TRBJ2-5, is GAGVSQSPSNKVTEKGKDVELRCDPISGHTALYWYRQSLGQGLEFLIYFQGNSAPDKSGLPSDRFSAERTGGSVSTLTIQRTQQEDSAVYLCASSSQGAYGETKYFGPGTRLLVL.

This clonotype has at least ten counts. The chain couples TRBV15 to TRBJ1-1, with D possibly TRBD1 on 5 matching bases. This CDR3 comprises 13 residues. The V and J ends lost 1 base and 8 bases respectively, with 11 bases between them. The germline gives CDR1 LNHNV, CDR2 YYDKDF (reference sequence). CDR3 loop: CATSRGVGTEAFF. CDR3 DNA sequence: TGTGCCACCAGCAGAGGGGTTGGGACGGAAGCTTTCTTT.

This clonotype was seen ten or more times. This chain uses TRBV7-2 with TRBJ2-2; weak D call: TRBD2 (5 bases). With 1 base removed from V and 2 bases from J, the gap between germline ends came to 8 bases. CDR1 SGHTA and CDR2 FQGNSA come from the germline V gene. This CDR3 has 15 residues. The CDR3 DNA reads as TGTGCCAGCAGCTTAGAAGGGAGAAACACCGGGGAGCTGTTTTTT. Translated: CASSLEGRNTGELFF.

This clonotype was seen ten or more times. The J gene is TRBJ1-1, the V gene TRBV28; a weak D match, TRBD1 (6 bases). Trimming stripped 2 bases from V and 6 bases from J, with 13 bases between. The CDR3 is made up of 14 amino acids. CDR1 is MDHEN, CDR2 SYDVKM, per germline. The CDR3 protein is CASSLRGGYSEAFF. CDR3 nucleotides: TGTGCCAGCAGTTTAAGAGGGGGATACTCTGAAGCTTTCTTT.